This record concerns one T cell receptor (beta chain) sequence. Its antigen is unidentified. This record comes from a study of CD4 T cells in relation to SARS-CoV-2 and coronaviruses. Whole-study results and caveats: Roughly 69% of donors had memory CD4+ clonotypes crossrecognizing SARS-CoV-2 and common cold coronavirus spike.

TCRdb keeps only in-frame clones here, not all; method: immunoSEQ multiplex PCR. The data show approximately 37,000 clones, roughly 85% seen once. This receptor was obtained from an adult with COVID-19. The specimen sequenced was memory CD4+ T cells from PBMCs.

The CDR3 sequence is CAIRGQSGSPLHF. CDR3 in DNA: TGTGCCATCAGGGGACAGTCGGGTTCACCCCTCCACTTT. The chain employs TRBV10-3 and TRBJ1-6; 7 nucleotides agree with TRBD1. With V trimmed by 6 bases and J by 9 bases, 5 bases remained unmatched. CDR1 is ENHRY and CDR2 is SYGVKD in the germline V gene. CDR3 size: 13 residues.